One and the same sample provided the 3 T cell receptor beta chains below, sequenced in a study of OX40 agonist ivuxolimab in advanced cancers. Profiled with immunoSEQ multiplex PCR; TCRdb holds only in-frame clones, not every one. The sample has about 68,000 clones, roughly nine tenths seen once. Sequenced material: CD4+ or CD8+ T cells sorted from blood, taken in a trial of the OX40 agonist ivuxolimab. Every receptor here comes from an adult with an advanced solid tumor such as melanoma, head and neck, liver or kidney cancer.

The J gene is TRBJ2-1, the V gene TRBV2; D is undetermined. The CDR3 runs to 14 residues. From germline, CDR1 is SNHLY and CDR2 FYNNEI. V lost 2 bases, J lost 8 bases, and 13 bases lay in between. The chain's CDR3 is CASSELVYGHEQFF. Here the CDR3 DNA reads TGTGCCAGCAGTGAATTGGTCTACGGGCATGAGCAGTTCTTC.

This chain links TRBV6-1 with TRBJ1-2; unclear D gene. V was cut by 0 bases and J by 4 bases, with 12 bases left in between. The CDR3 extends over 15 amino acids. The V gene's germline CDR1 is MNHNS and CDR2 SASEGT. Written as DNA, the CDR3 is TGTGCCAGCAGTGAAGCCTTAGGACGGATCTATGGCTACACCTTC. This gives the protein CASSEALGRIYGYTF.

The chain uses TRBV19 and TRBJ1-2, with 9 bases matching TRBD1. Germline CDR1 is LNHDA and CDR2 is SQIVND (reference sequence). The ends lost 6 bases at V and 7 bases at J; junction bases unmatched: 6. The CDR3 totals 13 residues. The CDR3, as DNA: TGTGCCAGTAGCATACAGGGGGCGCCTGGCTACACCTTC. Its protein is CASSIQGAPGYTF. Full variable domain (remainder filled in from reference TRBV19 and TRBJ1-2): DGGITQSPKYLFRKEGQNVTLSCEQNLNHDAMYWYRQDPGQGLRLIYYSQIVNDFQKGDIAEGYSVSREKKESFPLTVTSAQKNPTAFYLCASSIQGAPGYTFGSGTRLTVV.